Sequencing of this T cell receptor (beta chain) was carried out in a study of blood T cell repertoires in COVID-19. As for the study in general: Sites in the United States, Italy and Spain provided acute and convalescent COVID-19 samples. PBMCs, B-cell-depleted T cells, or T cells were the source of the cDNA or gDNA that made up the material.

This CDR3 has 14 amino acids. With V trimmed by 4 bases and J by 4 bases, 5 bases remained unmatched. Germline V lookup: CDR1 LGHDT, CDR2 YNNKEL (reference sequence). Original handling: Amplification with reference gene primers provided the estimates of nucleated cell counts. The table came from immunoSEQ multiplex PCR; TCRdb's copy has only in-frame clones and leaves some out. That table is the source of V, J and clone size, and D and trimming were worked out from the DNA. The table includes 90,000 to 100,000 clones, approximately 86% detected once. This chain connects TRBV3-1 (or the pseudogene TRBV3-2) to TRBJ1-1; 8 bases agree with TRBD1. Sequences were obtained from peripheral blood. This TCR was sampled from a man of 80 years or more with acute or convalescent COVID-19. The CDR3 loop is CASSPLTGGTEAFF. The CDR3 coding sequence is TGTGCCAGCAGCCCACTTACAGGGGGCACTGAAGCTTTCTTT.